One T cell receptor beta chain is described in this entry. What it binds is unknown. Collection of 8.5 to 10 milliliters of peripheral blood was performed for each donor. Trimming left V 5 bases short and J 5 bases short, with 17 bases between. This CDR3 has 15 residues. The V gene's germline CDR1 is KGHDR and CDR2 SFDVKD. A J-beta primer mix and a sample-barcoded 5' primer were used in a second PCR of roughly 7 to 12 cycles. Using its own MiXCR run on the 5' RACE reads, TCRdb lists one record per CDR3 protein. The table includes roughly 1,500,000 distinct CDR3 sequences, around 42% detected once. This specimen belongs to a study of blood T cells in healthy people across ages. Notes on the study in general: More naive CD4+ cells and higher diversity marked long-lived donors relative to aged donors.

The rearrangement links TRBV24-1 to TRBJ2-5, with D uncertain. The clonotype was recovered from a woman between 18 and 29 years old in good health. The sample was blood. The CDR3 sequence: CATSGFAAFGETQYF. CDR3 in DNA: TGTGCCACCAGTGGGTTTGCGGCGTTTGGCGAGACCCAGTACTTC.